Each of the 6 T cell receptor beta chains below was sequenced from the same sample in a study of molecular identifiers for immune sequencing clone quantification. TCRdb re-called the PCR reads with MiXCR, one entry per CDR3 protein. In the table there are some 590,000 distinct CDR3 sequences, about 25% of which are singletons. Sequenced: naive CD8+ T cells from blood, with Jurkat cell RNA spiked in. Subset: FACS-sorted CD8+CD4-CCR7+CD45RA+ naive T cells. The receptors derive from a human donor in good health. Some libraries in this study had Jurkat cell RNA spiked in.

This clonotype has more than one count but fewer than ten. The rearrangement uses TRBV27 and TRBJ2-1, with a possible D match to TRBD2 (6 bases). CDR3 length: 13 amino acids. V was trimmed by 5 bases and J by 6 bases, leaving 11 bases between them. CDR1 is MNHEY and CDR2 is SMNVEV in the germline V gene (reference sequence). The CDR3, as DNA: TGTGCCAGCAGTGCGACTAGTTCCAATGAGCAGTTCTTC. Its protein product is CASSATSSNEQFF.

This clonotype was detected many times. This chain connects TRBV30 to TRBJ2-2; no reliable D call. Germline CDR1 reads GTSNPN; CDR2 reads SVGIG (reference sequence). CDR3 length equals 13 residues. Between the trimmed V and J ends, which lost 3 bases and 4 bases, there was a span of 9 bases. CDR3 loop: CAWSLLTTGELFF. DNA for the CDR3: TGTGCCTGGAGCTTGCTTACCACCGGGGAGCTGTTTTTT.

The chain combines TRBV20-1 with TRBJ2-7; D gene unclear. The CDR3 totals 17 residues. V lost 1 base to trimming and J lost 5 bases, with 24 bases between them. Germline V CDR1 and CDR2: DFQATT, SNEGSKA (reference sequence). As DNA, the CDR3 is TGCAGTGCTAGAGGCCTGGGTACCCAAACCCCTTGGAACGAGCAGTACTTC. Amino acids: CSARGLGTQTPWNEQYF.

The genes are TRBV12-3 or TRBV12-4 and TRBJ1-6; D remains unclear. V was cut by 1 base and J by 5 bases, with 6 bases left in between. The CDR3 covers 14 residues. Here the CDR3 reads CASSLGQHNSPLHF. The CDR3 DNA follows: TGTGCCAGCAGTTTAGGGCAGCATAATTCACCCCTCCACTTT.

With regard to this clonotype: This may stem from a read error, because a much larger clone lies one nucleotide away. The CDR3 region is CACSATPGQAYEQYF. CDR3 bases: TGTGCCTGCAGCGCCACGCCGGGACAGGCCTACGAGCAGTACTTC. This chain links TRBV5-5 with TRBJ2-7, with 8 positions matching TRBD1. The CDR3 has 15 residues. CDR1 SGHKS and CDR2 YYEKEE come from the germline V gene (reference sequence).

This clonotype was detected ten times or more. The rearrangement links TRBV7-2 to TRBJ2-7; 8 bases are shared with TRBD1. Germline V gene data show CDR1 as SGHTA and CDR2 as FQGNSA. This CDR3 contains 14 residues. Losses at the gene ends were 3 bases for V and 2 bases for J; bases not matched to a gene: 3. The CDR3 DNA is TGTGCCAGCAGCTTCGGACAGGGCACCTACGAGCAGTACTTC. It yields the protein CASSFGQGTYEQYF.